This is a list of T cell receptor beta chains from one sample in a study of blood T cell repertoires in COVID-19. TCRdb keeps only in-frame clones here, not all; method: immunoSEQ multiplex PCR. The sample contains 120,000 to 150,000 clones, 88% of which appear only once. Input material: peripheral blood. Every receptor here comes from a woman aged 55-70 years with acute or convalescent COVID-19. The conserved cysteine and the conserved F or W are not part of the CDR3 here.

>TRBV5-1
ASSLGRGNEKLF
>TRBV4-2
ASSPSLTGGYGYT
>TRBV10-1
ARSTGSYNSPLH
>TRBV30
AWTSADTQY
>TRBV2
ASSVSQNYGYT
>TRBV6-1
ASSESLKGLETQY
>TRBV6-4
ASSDMEGGEQF
>TRBV7-8
ASSYTRYNEQF
>TRBV4-1
ASSQDPMGLVVFTDTQY
>TRBV2
ASSEAKGGGLRETQY
>TRBV18
ASSPRGAGATEAF
>TRBV5-1
ASSLGQGFSYEQY
>TRBV24-1
ATSAYSGDHGTDTQY
>TRBV28
ASSRQGGNEAF
>TRBV19
ASSIERSGANVLT
>TRBV19
ASSSDRENYGYT
>TRBV20-1
SASRGSAGNQPQH
>TRBV10-3
AITPATGIGTSGANVLT
>TRBV7-9
ASSLVLGGASYEQY
>TRBV30
AWTRAGGVYNEQF
>TRBV9
ASSLSGGLGYNEQF
>TRBV4-3
ASSRRHFGQGNEQF
>TRBV25-1
ASSVGDREGGNQPQH
>TRBV6-6
ASSYGAGGPDTQY
>TRBV2
ASSEGGGTDTQY
>TRBV10-3
AISGGATGPI
>TRBV27
ASSTTSGGYEQF
>TRBV7-2
ASSLVNGANVLT
>TRBV5-1
ASSLGLGAGANEQF